This TCR beta chain was observed in a study of response to subunit inactivated influenza vaccine. Per germline, CDR1 SQVTM and CDR2 ANQGSEA. The junction had 7 bases not matched to a gene; V was cut back by 3 bases and J by 10 bases. There are 14 residues in the CDR3. This clonotype was counted between two and nine times. From the RT-PCR reads, TCRdb called clonotypes with MiXCR, one entry per CDR3 protein. Found here are fewer than 750,000 distinct CDR3 sequences, 12% to 15% of them singletons; the top ten hold more than 9.5%. The receptor was isolated from a man aged 50 to 59 who received an inactivated influenza vaccine. The V and J genes are TRBV29-1 and TRBJ2-1; 12 nucleotides align to TRBD2. The material was PBMCs from blood, obtained less than 13 days after vaccination. CDR3 DNA: TGCAGCGTTGACCTAGCGGGAGGGCTAGGCGAGCAGTTCTTC. It encodes CSVDLAGGLGEQFF.